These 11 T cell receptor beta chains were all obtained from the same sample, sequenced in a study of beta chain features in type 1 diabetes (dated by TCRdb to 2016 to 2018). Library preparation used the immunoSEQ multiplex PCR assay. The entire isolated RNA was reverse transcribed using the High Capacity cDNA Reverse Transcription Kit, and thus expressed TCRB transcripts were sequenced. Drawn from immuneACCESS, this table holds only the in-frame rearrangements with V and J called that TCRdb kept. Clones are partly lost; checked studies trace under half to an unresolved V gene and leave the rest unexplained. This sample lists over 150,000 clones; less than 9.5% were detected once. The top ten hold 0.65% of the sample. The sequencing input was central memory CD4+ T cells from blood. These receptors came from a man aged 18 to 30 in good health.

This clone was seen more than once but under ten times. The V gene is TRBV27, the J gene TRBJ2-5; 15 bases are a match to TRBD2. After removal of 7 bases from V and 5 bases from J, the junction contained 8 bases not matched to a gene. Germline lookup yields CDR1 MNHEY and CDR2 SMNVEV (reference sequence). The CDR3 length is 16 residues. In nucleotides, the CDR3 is TGTGCCAGCAACAACGCCGGGACTAGCGGGAGGGAGACCCAGTACTTC. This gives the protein CASNNAGTSGRETQYF.

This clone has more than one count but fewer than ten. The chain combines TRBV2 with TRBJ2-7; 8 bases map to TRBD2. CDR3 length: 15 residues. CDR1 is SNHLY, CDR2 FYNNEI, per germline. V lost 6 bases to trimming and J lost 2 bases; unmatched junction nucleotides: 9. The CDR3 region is CASRPNSGATYEQYF. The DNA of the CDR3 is TGTGCCAGCAGGCCTAATAGCGGGGCAACCTACGAGCAGTACTTC.

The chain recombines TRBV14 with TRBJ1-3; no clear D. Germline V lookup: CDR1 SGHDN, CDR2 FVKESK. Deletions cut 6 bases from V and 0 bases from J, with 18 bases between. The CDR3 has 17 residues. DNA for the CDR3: TGTGCCAGCAGTCCTAGATCCGCTTTCATCTCTGGAAACACCATATATTTT. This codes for CASSPRSAFISGNTIYF.

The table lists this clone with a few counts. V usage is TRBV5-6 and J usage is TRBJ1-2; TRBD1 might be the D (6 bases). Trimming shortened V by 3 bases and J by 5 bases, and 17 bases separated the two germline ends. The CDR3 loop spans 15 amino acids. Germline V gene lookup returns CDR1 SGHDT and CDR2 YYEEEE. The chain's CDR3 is CASSSYTGMGYGYTF. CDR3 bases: TGTGCCAGCAGCTCCTACACAGGGATGGGGTATGGCTACACCTTC.

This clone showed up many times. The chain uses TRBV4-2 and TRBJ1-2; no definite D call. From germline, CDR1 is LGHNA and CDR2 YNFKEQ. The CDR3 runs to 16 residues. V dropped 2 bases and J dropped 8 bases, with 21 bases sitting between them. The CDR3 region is CASSQNRNSLANGYTF. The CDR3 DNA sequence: TGTGCCAGCAGCCAAAATAGGAACAGCCTAGCGAACGGCTACACCTTC.

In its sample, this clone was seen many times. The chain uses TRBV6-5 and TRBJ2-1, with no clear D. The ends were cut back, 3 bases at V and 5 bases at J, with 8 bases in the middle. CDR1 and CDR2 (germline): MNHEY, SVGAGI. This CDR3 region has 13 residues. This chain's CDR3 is CASSYDRDNEQFF. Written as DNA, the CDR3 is TGTGCCAGCAGTTATGACCGGGACAATGAGCAGTTCTTC.

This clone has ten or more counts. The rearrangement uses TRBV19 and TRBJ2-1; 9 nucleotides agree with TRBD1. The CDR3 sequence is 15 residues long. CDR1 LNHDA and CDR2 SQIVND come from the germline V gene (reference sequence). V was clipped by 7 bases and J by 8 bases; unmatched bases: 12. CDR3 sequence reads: CASTYLGQGSDEQFF. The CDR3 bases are TGTGCCAGTACCTACCTGGGACAGGGATCGGATGAGCAGTTCTTC.

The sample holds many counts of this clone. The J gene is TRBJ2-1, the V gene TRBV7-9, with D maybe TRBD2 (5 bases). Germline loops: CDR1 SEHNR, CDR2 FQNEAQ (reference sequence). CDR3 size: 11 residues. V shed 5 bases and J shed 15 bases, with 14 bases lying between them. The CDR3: CASSPDSVPFF. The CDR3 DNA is TGTGCCAGCAGCCCGGACTCCGTGCCGTTCTTC.

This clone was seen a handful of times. The CDR3, as DNA: TGTGCCAGCAGCCTAGTACTAGCGGGAGGGCTGTACTTC. It is translated as CASSLVLAGGLYF. V and J are TRBV4-2 and TRBJ2-7; 13 bases align to TRBD2. Germline CDR1 reads LGHNA; CDR2 reads YNFKEQ. This CDR3 region has 13 residues. V lost 4 bases and J lost 12; bases outside the gene matches: 6.

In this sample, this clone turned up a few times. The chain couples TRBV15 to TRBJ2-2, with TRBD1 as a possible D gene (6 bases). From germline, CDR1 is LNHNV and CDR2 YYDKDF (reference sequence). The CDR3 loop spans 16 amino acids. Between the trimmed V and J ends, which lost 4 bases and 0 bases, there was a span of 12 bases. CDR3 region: CATSKRTAPNTGELFF. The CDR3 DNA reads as TGTGCCACCAGCAAACGGACAGCTCCGAACACCGGGGAGCTGTTTTTT.

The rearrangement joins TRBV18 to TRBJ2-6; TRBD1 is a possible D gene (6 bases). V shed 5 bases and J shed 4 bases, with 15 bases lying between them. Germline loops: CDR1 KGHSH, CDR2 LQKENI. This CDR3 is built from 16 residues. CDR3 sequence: CASSGQTKPGANVLTF. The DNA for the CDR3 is TGTGCCAGCTCAGGACAGACTAAGCCGGGGGCCAACGTCCTGACTTTC.